Below are 20 T cell receptor beta chains sequenced from a single sample in a study of long-term antiretroviral therapy in people with HIV. The assay used was immunoSEQ (version v3.0), run at survey level. Sequencing used immunoSEQ multiplex PCR; TCRdb keeps in-frame clones, though not all of them. In the table there are 20,000 or so clones, 76% of which are singletons. The source was unsorted PBMCs, collected 0.5 years before starting antiretroviral therapy. These receptors all come from a woman between 50 and 59 years old with HIV.

The CDR3: CASSFNRLAGATETQYF. CDR3 bases: TGCGCCAGCAGCTTTAATCGACTAGCGGGGGCTACGGAGACCCAGTACTTC. J is TRBJ2-5 and V is TRBV5-1; 12 nucleotides agree with TRBD2. The length of the CDR3 is 17 residues. Germline CDR1 is SGHRS and CDR2 is YFSETQ. V dropped 2 bases and J dropped 5; count of bases not matched to a gene: 10.

The chain links TRBV5-1 to TRBJ2-5; 8 nucleotides align to TRBD1. The CDR3 length is 18 residues. Germline V gene sequence: CDR1 SGHRS, CDR2 YFSETQ. V gave up 4 bases and J gave up 5 bases; unmatched junction bases: 19. CDR3 region: CASSPAGTGVSFVETQYF. As DNA, the CDR3 is TGCGCCAGCAGCCCCGCCGGGACAGGCGTATCCTTCGTGGAGACCCAGTACTTC.

The gene calls are TRBV11-2 and TRBJ2-3, with TRBD2 matching 8 bases. Looked up from germline, CDR1 is SGHAT and CDR2 is FQNNGV. V shed 3 bases and J 0 bases; nucleotides not matched to a gene: 5. CDR3 length equals 16 residues. The CDR3 nucleotides are TGTGCCAGCAGCTTGGCTAGCGGGTCTAGCACAGATACGCAGTATTTT. Its translation: CASSLASGSSTDTQYF.

The V and J genes are TRBV7-9 and TRBJ1-2; weak D call: TRBD1 (5 bases). Trimming removed 1 base from V and 6 bases from J, with 12 bases in between. The CDR3 totals 14 residues. Germline V CDR1 and CDR2: SEHNR, FQNEAQ (reference sequence). The CDR3 nucleotides read TGTGCCAGCAGCTTAGGAAGTCGGGGCGATGGCTACACCTTC. Amino acids: CASSLGSRGDGYTF.

The chain is built from TRBV15 and TRBJ2-7; D is unclear. V was pared by 0 bases and J by 5 bases, with 11 bases between. The CDR3 loop spans 14 amino acids. Germline V lookup: CDR1 LNHNV, CDR2 YYDKDF (reference sequence). As DNA, the CDR3 is TGTGCCACCAGCAGAGACGTAGGCCCCCACGAGCAGTACTTC. Protein: CATSRDVGPHEQYF.

V usage is TRBV7-9 and J usage is TRBJ1-3, with 9 bases fitting TRBD1. The CDR3 is 16 amino acids. Germline lookup yields CDR1 SEHNR and CDR2 FQNEAQ (reference sequence). V was pared by 1 base and J by 4 bases, with 5 bases of the junction left unmatched. This CDR3 is CASSLEVGQGGNTIYF. DNA of the CDR3: TGTGCCAGCAGCTTAGAAGTGGGACAGGGCGGAAACACCATATATTTT.

This clone was counted once. The V and J genes are TRBV15 and TRBJ2-3, with D possibly TRBD2 on 6 matching bases. This CDR3 region has 13 residues. Per the germline V gene, CDR1 is LNHNV and CDR2 is YYDKDF (reference sequence). Trimming took off 5 bases at V and 3 bases at J, with 9 bases between the two ends. The chain's CDR3 is CATSGAGTDTQYF. The CDR3 DNA reads as TGTGCCACCAGCGGGGCGGGAACAGATACGCAGTATTTT.

The chain joins TRBV2 to TRBJ1-4; D is perhaps TRBD1 (5 bases). Germline V lookup: CDR1 SNHLY, CDR2 FYNNEI. The CDR3 extends over 14 amino acids. V lost 5 bases and J 3 bases, leaving 10 bases between the germline ends. The DNA for the CDR3 is TGTGCCAGCAGTTGGGGGGGAGCTAATGAAAAACTGTTTTTT. The encoded protein is CASSWGGANEKLFF.

V is TRBV27 and J is TRBJ1-2; TRBD1 agrees at 7 bases. This CDR3 has 19 residues. Losses at the gene ends were 5 bases for V and 1 base for J; bases not matched to a gene: 19. Germline V gene data show CDR1 as MNHEY and CDR2 as SMNVEV (reference sequence). CDR3 region: CASSPRWGQGGNLNYGYTF. The CDR3 bases are TGTGCCAGCAGTCCCAGGTGGGGGCAGGGGGGAAACCTTAACTATGGCTACACCTTC.

The rearrangement uses TRBV5-1 and TRBJ1-1; TRBD1 agrees at 8 bases. The CDR3 is made up of 14 amino acids. From germline, CDR1 is SGHRS and CDR2 YFSETQ. Trimming cost V 4 bases and J 11 bases; bases outside gene matches: 13. The DNA for the CDR3 is TGCGCCAGCAGCCAGGGACAGGCCCGGGTACGTGCTTTCTTT. Translation: CASSQGQARVRAFF. The variable domain in full, with the rest retrieved from reference TRBV5-1 and TRBJ1-1, is KAGVTQTPRYLIKTRGQQVTLSCSPISGHRSVSWYQQTPGQGLQFLFEYFSETQRNKGNFPGRFSGRQFSNSRSEMNVSTLELGDSALYLCASSQGQARVRAFFGQGTRLTVV.

This clone appeared a single time. The chain uses TRBV5-1 and TRBJ1-6; 9 bases are shared with TRBD1. Per the germline V gene, CDR1 is SGHRS and CDR2 is YFSETQ. The CDR3 runs 16 residues. J was trimmed by 7 bases and V by 0 bases; bases with no gene match: 5. The CDR3 sequence is CASSLADRGYNSPLHF. For the CDR3, the DNA is TGCGCCAGCAGCTTGGCGGACAGGGGTTACAATTCACCCCTCCACTTT.

The chain uses TRBV18 and TRBJ2-2, with D tentatively TRBD1 (5 bases). V dropped 2 bases and J dropped 4 bases, with 5 bases sitting between them. Germline CDR1 is KGHSH and CDR2 is LQKENI. The CDR3 sequence is 13 residues long. This chain's CDR3 is CASSPGATGELFF. The DNA for the CDR3 is TGTGCCAGCTCACCAGGGGCCACCGGGGAGCTGTTTTTT.

The rearrangement links TRBV29-1 to TRBJ2-3; D is perhaps TRBD1 (5 bases). This CDR3 spans 13 amino acids. The germline V gene encodes CDR1 SQVTM and CDR2 ANQGSEA. V was clipped by 8 bases and J by 6 bases, with 18 bases between them. The CDR3 nucleotides read TGCAGCACCAATCAGGGTTCCTTTGATACGCAGTATTTT. This translates into CSTNQGSFDTQYF.

This chain connects TRBV7-8 to TRBJ1-2; a possible D gene is TRBD1 (6 bases). The CDR3 contains 14 residues. V lost 5 bases, J lost 0 bases, and 10 bases lay in between. Germline lookup yields CDR1 SGHVS and CDR2 FQNEAQ. The CDR3 spells CASSRQETNYGYTF. The CDR3 nucleotides read TGTGCCAGCAGCCGACAGGAAACTAACTATGGCTACACCTTC.

V and J are TRBV21-1 and TRBJ2-7. TRBV21-1 is designated a pseudogene. This CDR3 has 14 amino acids. CDR3 loop: CASTAGTDSYEQYV. The CDR3 region has the DNA TGTGCCAGCACCGCCGGGACGGATTCCTACGAGCAGTACGTC.

The V gene is TRBV5-8, the J gene TRBJ1-6; a weak D match, TRBD1 (6 bases). This CDR3 spans 16 amino acids. V was shortened by 4 bases and J by 5 bases, with 16 bases between the two germline ends. Germline V gene data show CDR1 as SGHTS and CDR2 as YDEGEE. The CDR3 reads CASSTGDIGNNSPLHF. CDR3 coding DNA: TGTGCCAGCAGCACTGGGGACATCGGGAATAATTCACCCCTCCACTTT. The whole variable domain, filled in from reference TRBV5-8 and TRBJ1-6, reads EAGVTQSPTHLIKTRGQQATLRCSPISGHTSVYWYQQALGLGLQFLLWYDEGEERNRGNFPPRFSGRQFPNYSSELNVNALELEDSALYLCASSTGDIGNNSPLHFGNGTRLTVT.

The chain couples TRBV7-8 to TRBJ2-2, with D possibly called TRBD1 or TRBD2 (6 bases each). Germline V gene sequence: CDR1 SGHVS, CDR2 FQNEAQ. CDR3 length equals 18 residues. Trimming shortened V by 2 bases and J by 6 bases, and 22 bases separated the two germline ends. The CDR3 loop reads CASSLSHGGQGLAGELFF. CDR3 DNA: TGTGCCAGCAGCTTATCTCATGGAGGGCAGGGGTTGGCCGGGGAGCTGTTTTTT.

The V call is TRBV9, the J call TRBJ1-3; the D gene is possibly TRBD1 (5 bases). V lost 0 bases, J lost 3 bases, and 10 bases lay in between. This CDR3 comprises 15 residues. Germline CDR1 and CDR2: SGDLS and YYNGEE. This chain's CDR3 is CASSVAMGGGNTIYF. The CDR3 DNA reads TGTGCCAGCAGCGTAGCTATGGGGGGTGGAAACACCATATATTTT.

The chain couples TRBV6-5 to TRBJ2-1, with a tentative D call TRBD2 (6 bases). Germline CDR1 is MNHEY and CDR2 is SVGAGI. The CDR3 totals 15 residues. With 0 bases removed from V and 6 bases from J, the gap between germline ends came to 12 bases. CDR3 sequence (DNA): TGTGCCAGCAGTTACTCCGAGACTAGAGGCAATGAGCAGTTCTTC. This gives the protein CASSYSETRGNEQFF.

The chain is built from TRBV28 and TRBJ1-2; D uncertain. CDR1 and CDR2 (germline): MDHEN, SYDVKM. The V and J ends lost 6 bases and 4 bases respectively, with 15 bases between them. There are 14 residues in the CDR3. This chain's CDR3 is CASSPPAGVYGYTF. The CDR3 DNA is TGTGCCAGCAGCCCCCCCGCAGGAGTCTATGGCTACACCTTC.